What follows are 32 T cell receptor beta chains derived from one specimen sequenced in a study of blood T cell repertoires in COVID-19. TCRdb's table, derived via immunoSEQ multiplex PCR, lists solely in-frame clones and lacks some. The sample carries about 200,000 clones, about four fifths recorded once. Sequencing was carried out using peripheral blood. The receptors stem from a woman in her 50s with acute or convalescent COVID-19.

The CDR3 reads CATSRDWAGGGYNEQFF. In DNA, the CDR3 is TGTGCCACCAGCAGAGATTGGGCGGGAGGAGGCTACAATGAGCAGTTCTTC. The chain employs TRBV15 and TRBJ2-1; TRBD2 aligns across 8 bases. Germline V gives CDR1 LNHNV, CDR2 YYDKDF (reference sequence). Trimming removed 0 bases from V and 3 bases from J; junction bases left unmatched: 7. CDR3 length: 17 amino acids.

J is TRBJ1-1 and V is TRBV11-1; TRBD1 matches 8 bases. Germline-derived CDR1 and CDR2 are SGHAT and FQDESV (reference sequence). The ends lost 5 bases at V and 0 bases at J; junction bases unmatched: 5. The CDR3 sequence is 15 residues long. CDR3 loop: CASSETGVMNTEAFF. CDR3 bases: TGTGCCAGCAGCGAGACAGGGGTCATGAACACTGAAGCTTTCTTT.

The chain recombines TRBV5-1 with TRBJ2-3, with D unclear. Trimming shortened V by 2 bases and J by 0 bases, and 13 bases separated the two germline ends. CDR3 length equals 16 residues. Germline CDR1 and CDR2: SGHRS and YFSETQ. The DNA for the CDR3 is TGCGCCAGCAGCTTTCTTTTGAGAACTAGCACAGATACGCAGTATTTT. Protein product: CASSFLLRTSTDTQYF.

This clone was seen a few times. The chain couples TRBV29-1 to TRBJ2-5, with 7 positions matching TRBD2. The CDR3 runs to 12 residues. Trimming removed 1 base from V and 4 bases from J; junction bases left unmatched: 0. CDR1 and CDR2 from the germline V gene are SQVTM and ANQGSEA. Written as DNA, the CDR3 is TGCAGCGTTGAAGGGGGGGGAGAGACCCAGTACTTC. This sequence encodes CSVEGGGETQYF.

In this sample, this clone turned up a few times. The CDR3 region has the DNA TGTGCCAGCAGCCCACTGACTAGTGCAACCTACGAGCAGTACTTC. Amino acids: CASSPLTSATYEQYF. The chain has TRBV25-1 and TRBJ2-7; perhaps TRBD2 as D (6 bases). V shed 6 bases and J shed 2 bases, with 17 bases lying between them. Germline V gene data show CDR1 as MGHDK and CDR2 as SYGVNS. The CDR3 sequence is 15 residues long.

This clone was seen just once. This chain joins TRBV4-2 and TRBJ1-1; tentative D call: TRBD1 (5 bases). Per the germline V gene, CDR1 is LGHNA and CDR2 is YNFKEQ. V lost 2 bases and J lost 7, with 23 bases in between. The CDR3 is made up of 17 amino acids. CDR3 DNA: TGTGCCAGCAGCCAACAACCTTCCCCCTCTGGGGGGGTTGAAGCTTTCTTT. As protein: CASSQQPSPSGGVEAFF.

This sequence joins TRBV28 and TRBJ1-5, with D perhaps matching TRBD1 (5 bases). This CDR3 comprises 14 residues. Germline CDR1 is MDHEN and CDR2 is SYDVKM. V shed 3 bases and J shed 2 bases, with 8 bases lying between them. CDR3: CASSLLGGNQPQHF. CDR3 coding DNA: TGTGCCAGCAGTTTGTTAGGGGGCAATCAGCCCCAGCATTTT. Supplemented by reference TRBV28 and TRBJ1-5, the full variable domain reads DVKVTQSSRYLVKRTGEKVFLECVQDMDHENMFWYRQDPGLGLRLIYFSYDVKMKEKGDIPEGYSVSREKKERFSLILESASTNQTSMYLCASSLLGGNQPQHFGDGTRLSIL.

V is TRBV9 and J is TRBJ2-1; possibly TRBD2 for D (5 bases). CDR3 length equals 13 residues. Germline loops: CDR1 SGDLS, CDR2 YYNGEE. The V end lost 0 bases, the J end lost 6 bases, and 7 bases lay between the germline ends. The CDR3 loop reads CASSVGTLNEQFF. The CDR3, as DNA: TGTGCCAGCAGCGTAGGGACTCTCAATGAGCAGTTCTTC.

The chain carries TRBV15 and TRBJ1-2, with 8 bases fitting TRBD1. Germline lookup yields CDR1 LNHNV and CDR2 YYDKDF (reference sequence). V was clipped by 6 bases and J by 4 bases; unmatched bases: 7. This CDR3 has 14 amino acids. In DNA form, the CDR3 reads TGTGCCACCAGAGCAGGGGGCGGTGGCTATGGCTACACCTTC. Its translation: CATRAGGGGYGYTF.

The V gene is TRBV19, the J gene TRBJ2-3; 11 nucleotides agree with TRBD2. With 5 bases clipped from V and 4 bases from J, the junction kept 8 bases outside the gene matches. Germline values: CDR1 LNHDA, CDR2 SQIVND (reference sequence). CDR3 size: 16 residues. This CDR3 is CASSRGTSGAADTQYF. The CDR3 DNA sequence: TGTGCCAGTAGTCGTGGGACTAGCGGCGCCGCAGATACGCAGTATTTT.

The gene calls are TRBV6-5 and TRBJ2-1; D call uncertain. The CDR3 runs to 15 residues. V lost 6 bases and J lost 3, with 15 bases in between. Germline CDR1 is MNHEY and CDR2 is SVGAGI. The chain's CDR3 is CASSPPRTGYNEQFF. The CDR3 coding sequence is TGTGCCAGCAGCCCCCCTAGAACGGGCTACAATGAGCAGTTCTTC.

The chain employs TRBV28 and TRBJ1-1; 9 bases fit TRBD1. Germline values: CDR1 MDHEN, CDR2 SYDVKM. With V trimmed by 6 bases and J by 10 bases, 12 bases remained unmatched. The CDR3 loop spans 14 amino acids. CDR3 bases: TGTGCCAGCAGCCCACAGGGGGCGCAGACCTTAGCTTTCTTT. It encodes CASSPQGAQTLAFF.

The chain carries TRBV20-1 and TRBJ1-2; the D is unclear. The CDR3 is 15 residues long. V lost 3 bases, J lost 6 bases, and 20 bases lay in between. CDR1 and CDR2 (germline): DFQATT, SNEGSKA (reference sequence). CDR3 region: CSASMRAADTHGYTF. CDR3 nucleotides: TGCAGTGCTAGTATGCGGGCAGCCGATACCCATGGCTACACCTTC.

This clone was seen once. The chain carries TRBV4-2 and TRBJ2-3, with 13 bases lining up with TRBD2. V lost 1 base and J lost 4; bases outside the gene matches: 2. Germline V CDR1 and CDR2: LGHNA, YNFKEQ. CDR3 size: 16 residues. CDR3 in amino acids: CASSQGLAGGADTQYF. Here the CDR3 DNA reads TGTGCCAGCAGCCAAGGACTAGCGGGGGGTGCAGATACGCAGTATTTT.

This sequence joins TRBV19 and TRBJ2-7; D not resolved. The V end was cut by 7 bases, the J end by 6 bases, with 13 bases between. The length of the CDR3 is 12 residues. Germline V gene lookup returns CDR1 LNHDA and CDR2 SQIVND (reference sequence). The CDR3 reads CASIAATGEQYF. The CDR3 DNA follows: TGTGCCAGTATTGCGGCGACTGGCGAGCAGTACTTC. Full variable domain (outside the CDR3, taken from reference TRBV19 and TRBJ2-7): DGGITQSPKYLFRKEGQNVTLSCEQNLNHDAMYWYRQDPGQGLRLIYYSQIVNDFQKGDIAEGYSVSREKKESFPLTVTSAQKNPTAFYLCASIAATGEQYFGPGTRLTVT.

The chain joins TRBV27 to TRBJ1-1; perhaps TRBD1 as D (5 bases). Trimming took off 5 bases at V and 5 bases at J, with 18 bases between the two ends. The CDR3 runs 15 residues. Germline CDR1 reads MNHEY; CDR2 reads SMNVEV (reference sequence). In nucleotides, the CDR3 is TGTGCCAGCAGTCTTGGGGGGGTAGGGTTTACTGAAGCTTTCTTT. Residues: CASSLGGVGFTEAFF.

This clone has only a few counts. V gene TRBV27 combines with J gene TRBJ1-1, with unresolved D. CDR3 length: 13 amino acids. Trimming cost V 7 bases and J 1 base, with 10 bases left between them. Germline CDR1 MNHEY, CDR2 SMNVEV (reference sequence). The CDR3 is CASTQSQNTEAFF. Written as DNA, the CDR3 is TGTGCCAGCACCCAGTCACAGAACACTGAAGCTTTCTTT.

The gene calls are TRBV15 and TRBJ1-5; no reliable D call. The V gene lost 0 bases and the J gene lost 7 bases, with 16 bases spanning the gap. The CDR3 is 16 amino acids. Germline V gene data show CDR1 as LNHNV and CDR2 as YYDKDF (reference sequence). The CDR3 region is CATSREGGRLHQPQHF. In nucleotides, the CDR3 is TGTGCCACCAGCAGAGAGGGAGGGAGGTTGCACCAGCCCCAGCATTTT.

This clone has only one observation. The chain employs TRBV5-1 and TRBJ1-1; D unresolved. This CDR3 comprises 14 residues. Trimming pared 1 base from V and 2 bases from J, leaving 9 bases between. Germline loops: CDR1 SGHRS, CDR2 YFSETQ. CDR3 loop: CASSLLWSNTEAFF. The DNA of the CDR3 is TGCGCCAGCAGCTTGTTGTGGAGTAACACTGAAGCTTTCTTT.

The rearrangement joins TRBV5-1 to TRBJ2-7; perhaps TRBD2 as D (5 bases). Between the trimmed V and J ends, which lost 7 bases and 4 bases, there was a span of 15 bases. Germline V gene sequence: CDR1 SGHRS, CDR2 YFSETQ. This CDR3 has 13 residues. The DNA for the CDR3 is TGCGCCAGCGCGATGAGGGCCGGATACGAGCAGTACTTC. Its protein product is CASAMRAGYEQYF.

The rearrangement joins TRBV19 to TRBJ1-5; 8 positions match TRBD1. After removal of 10 bases from V and 7 bases from J, the junction contained 9 bases not matched to a gene. This CDR3 is 13 amino acids long. The germline CDR1 and CDR2 sequences are LNHDA and SQIVND (reference sequence). The CDR3 here is CATRTGFGQPQHF. The CDR3 DNA is TGTGCCACCCGGACAGGGTTTGGACAGCCCCAGCATTTT.

The CDR3 DNA reads as TGTGCCAGCAGCCTCCCGGGGGAGACCCAGTACTTC. This sequence encodes CASSLPGETQYF. The chain combines TRBV11-3 with TRBJ2-5, with TRBD2 as a possible D gene (5 bases). V dropped 5 bases and J dropped 5 bases, with 9 bases sitting between them. This CDR3 is 12 amino acids long. The V gene's germline CDR1 is SGHNT and CDR2 YENEEA. The variable domain in full, with the rest retrieved from reference TRBV11-3 and TRBJ2-5, is EAGVVQSPRYKIIEKKQPVAFWCNPISGHNTLYWYLQNLGQGPELLIRYENEEAVDDSQLPKDRFSAERLKGVDSTLKIQPAELGDSAVYLCASSLPGETQYFGPGTRLLVL.

The V gene is TRBV6-1, the J gene TRBJ2-7; D is possibly TRBD1 (6 bases). The CDR3 consists of 13 residues. Trimming left V 4 bases short and J 5 bases short, with 12 bases between. CDR1 MNHNS and CDR2 SASEGT come from the germline V gene. Here the CDR3 reads CASSGAGDNEQYF. As DNA, the CDR3 is TGTGCCAGCAGTGGAGCAGGGGACAACGAGCAGTACTTC.

A few counts support this clone. CDR3 nucleotide sequence: TGTGCCAGCAGTGGGACTAGCGGTATCTACGAAGAGCAGTACTTC. This gives the protein CASSGTSGIYEEQYF. V usage is TRBV2 and J usage is TRBJ2-7; 10 positions match TRBD2. This CDR3 is 15 amino acids long. The V gene's germline CDR1 is SNHLY and CDR2 FYNNEI. The ends lost 4 bases at V and 7 bases at J; junction bases unmatched: 10.

The sample holds one count of this clone. V and J are TRBV5-3 and TRBJ2-7, with D possibly matching TRBD1 (5 bases). TRBV5-3 falls under the ORF class, with uncertain function. Deletions cut 5 bases from V and 6 bases from J, with 24 bases between. The CDR3 sequence is 16 residues long. The CDR3 coding sequence is TGTGCCAGAAGACGCACTTCCGGACATTGGTCCGGCGAGCAGTACTTC. Its translation: CARRRTSGHWSGEQYF.

V is TRBV30 and J is TRBJ1-5; tentative D call: TRBD1 (6 bases). Trimming left V 1 base short and J 4 bases short, with 11 bases between. The CDR3 consists of 14 residues. Germline-derived CDR1 and CDR2 are GTSNPN and SVGIG (reference sequence). The CDR3 coding sequence is TGTGCCTGGAGTGCAGGGAGGGGGAATCAGCCCCAGCATTTT. Translated: CAWSAGRGNQPQHF.

The chain links TRBV28 to TRBJ1-1; 8 bases align to TRBD1. The ends lost 5 bases at V and 4 bases at J; junction bases unmatched: 6. Looked up from germline, CDR1 is MDHEN and CDR2 is SYDVKM. The CDR3 is made up of 14 amino acids. CDR3 coding DNA: TGTGCCAGCAGTCCAGGACAGGGACGCACTGAAGCTTTCTTT. It encodes CASSPGQGRTEAFF.

This clone was seen only once. V gene TRBV30 combines with J gene TRBJ1-5, with 9 bases lining up with TRBD1. V shed 5 bases and J 3 bases; nucleotides not matched to a gene: 5. Germline values: CDR1 GTSNPN, CDR2 SVGIG (reference sequence). The length of the CDR3 is 14 residues. CDR3 residues: CAWWGQGINQPQHF. The CDR3 DNA is TGTGCCTGGTGGGGACAGGGAATCAATCAGCCCCAGCATTTT.

The chain has TRBV11-2 and TRBJ1-2, with D possibly TRBD1 on 5 matching bases. Germline-derived CDR1 and CDR2 are SGHAT and FQNNGV. The CDR3 is 13 amino acids. Trimming cost V 3 bases and J 4 bases, with 9 bases left between them. The chain's CDR3 is CASSFSGIYGYTF. The CDR3 DNA reads TGTGCCAGCAGCTTTTCAGGGATCTATGGCTACACCTTC.

This clone has only a few counts. The chain joins TRBV24-1 to TRBJ2-6; tentative D call: TRBD2 (5 bases). This CDR3 region has 18 residues. Germline assignment: CDR1 KGHDR and CDR2 SFDVKD. V was trimmed by 9 bases and J by 0 bases, leaving 20 bases between them. Written as DNA, the CDR3 is TGTGCCACCGCCCCTCGGCCGGGAAAAGGCTCTGGGGCCAACGTCCTGACTTTC. Its translation: CATAPRPGKGSGANVLTF.

This clone was seen just once. This chain uses TRBV28 with TRBJ1-5, with D uncertain. This CDR3 contains 14 residues. Germline CDR1 MDHEN, CDR2 SYDVKM. Deletions cut 3 bases from V and 2 bases from J, with 8 bases between. The CDR3 region is CASSLIAGNQPQHF. CDR3 bases: TGTGCCAGCAGTTTGATCGCGGGCAATCAGCCCCAGCATTTT.

The rearrangement joins TRBV14 to TRBJ2-4; TRBD2 aligns across 8 bases. After removal of 3 bases from V and 1 base from J, the junction contained 8 bases not matched to a gene. CDR1 and CDR2 (germline): SGHDN, FVKESK. This CDR3 is 17 amino acids long. The CDR3 here is CASSHLGGESAKNIQYF. In DNA form, the CDR3 reads TGTGCCAGCAGCCATCTCGGGGGGGAGAGCGCCAAAAACATTCAGTACTTC.